This is a list of T cell receptor beta chains from one sample in a study of cytotoxic CD8 clonotypes in ibrutinib-treated CLL. The data were produced by immunoSEQ multiplex PCR, yet TCRdb's version contains in-frame clones alone and is incomplete. The repertoire holds nearly 15,000 clones, with roughly 69% as singletons. Specimen: PBMCs, collected before ibrutinib treatment. Receptors were obtained from a human donor with chronic lymphocytic leukemia. CDR3s include the opening cysteine and the closing phenylalanine or tryptophan. A D gene is named only where the DNA matches it firmly. Clone size is stated in some rows and not others, as once, few, many or a class when expanded.

v_gene	abundance	j_gene	d_gene	CDR3nt	CDR3aa
TRBV21-1	.	TRBJ1-6	.	TGTGCCAGCAGCCATAGACACATACACCATAATTCACCCCTCCACTTT	CASSHRHIHHNSPLHF
TRBV5-4	.	TRBJ1-2	TRBD1	TGTGCCAGCAGCCCGACAGGGCCGGGGTATGGCTACACCTTC	CASSPTGPGYGYTF
TRBV5-6	medium-sized	TRBJ1-6	.	TGTGCCAGCAGCCCGGCCCTTGGTACACCCCTCCACTTT	CASSPALGTPLHF
TRBV5-1	.	TRBJ1-1	.	TGCGCCAGCAGCTTGGTGGGCAGGAACACTGAAGCTTTCTTT	CASSLVGRNTEAFF
TRBV19	.	TRBJ1-5	.	TGTGCCAGTAGTATATTTGGAGAAAGCAATCAGCCCCAGCATTTT	CASSIFGESNQPQHF
TRBV20-1	few	TRBJ1-2	.	TGCAGTGCTAGTCGAGGGGATGGCTACACCTTC	CSASRGDGYTF
TRBV6-1	.	TRBJ1-1	.	TGTGCCAGCAGTGAAAGATTGCCGGTTGTAGCTTTCTTT	CASSERLPVVAFF
TRBV10-3	.	TRBJ2-2	.	TGTGCCATCAGGGGGTTGTTGGGAACCGGGGAGCTGTTTTTT	CAIRGLLGTGELFF
TRBV6-5	.	TRBJ1-2	TRBD1	TGTGCCAGCAGCCAACAGGGGTACTATGGCTACACCTTC	CASSQQGYYGYTF
TRBV5-1	.	TRBJ2-1	TRBD1	TGCGCCAGCAGCCCGGACAGGGTGGATGAGCAGTTCTTC	CASSPDRVDEQFF
TRBV5-1	.	TRBJ2-1	TRBD2	TGCGCCAGCAACTCGGGAGGGGTGAGAGAGCAGTTCTTC	CASNSGGVREQFF
TRBV6-5	.	TRBJ2-3	.	TGTGCCAGCAACTTAGGTACGCAGTATTTT	CASNLGTQYF
TRBV4-1	.	TRBJ2-2	TRBD1	TGCGCCAGCAGCCACAACCCGGACAGGGGGGGTACCGGGGAGCTGTTTTTT	CASSHNPDRGGTGELFF
TRBV10-3	.	TRBJ1-4	.	TGTGCCAGCAGTTACACGGGAAGGGACGAAAAACTGTTTTTT	CASSYTGRDEKLFF
TRBV7-2	.	TRBJ2-2	TRBD1	TGTGCCAGCAGCCTTGGGACAGGGACGAGGGGCGGGGAGCTGTTTTTT	CASSLGTGTRGGELFF
TRBV19	.	TRBJ2-4	.	TGTGCCAGTACCCTGACAGGAGACAAAAACATTCAGTACTTC	CASTLTGDKNIQYF
TRBV5-1	.	TRBJ1-6	.	TGCGCCAGCAGCTTTGGGGCGAGGGCTTTTAATTCACCCCTCCACTTT	CASSFGARAFNSPLHF
TRBV14	few	TRBJ2-1	.	TGTGCCAGCAGCCAAACGGGTTCCAGAGCTCTGGAGCAGTTCTTC	CASSQTGSRALEQFF
TRBV4-2	few	TRBJ1-2	TRBD1	TGTGCCAGCAGCACCCGGGGACAGGGAGCACATGGCTACACCTTC	CASSTRGQGAHGYTF
TRBV28	.	TRBJ2-2	.	TGTGCCAGCAGTTTGTCGAGCGGGGAGCTGTTTTTT	CASSLSSGELFF
TRBV20-1	once	TRBJ2-1	.	TGCAGTGCTAGCGGGTACAATGAGCAGTTCTTC	CSASGYNEQFF
TRBV21-1	.	TRBJ2-1	.	TGTGCCAGCAGCAATAGGACTCCTGGATCATACAATGAGCAGTTCTTC	CASSNRTPGSYNEQFF
TRBV6-1	.	TRBJ2-3	TRBD2	TGTGCCAGCAGCGGGGTAGCGGGAAGCACAGATACGCAGTATTTT	CASSGVAGSTDTQYF
TRBV7-7	.	TRBJ2-3	TRBD2	TGTGCCAGCAGCTTAGCCCCGGGGGGGCCAGATACGCAGTATTTT	CASSLAPGGPDTQYF
TRBV5-1	.	TRBJ2-7	TRBD2	TGCGCCAGCAGCAGGAGCGGGACCACTTACTACGAGCAGTACTTC	CASSRSGTTYYEQYF
TRBV7-9	few	TRBJ1-2	.	TGTGCCAGCAGCCCCTTTGGGTACAGGGAACTCATGGACTATGGCTACACCTTC	CASSPFGYRELMDYGYTF
TRBV7-8	.	TRBJ2-2	.	TGTGCCAGCAGGGCTGAAATGAACACCGGGGAGCTGTTTTTT	CASRAEMNTGELFF
TRBV18	.	TRBJ1-2	.	TGTGCCAGCTCACCGGGCAGTGGCTATGGCTACACCTTC	CASSPGSGYGYTF
TRBV7-9	.	TRBJ2-5	TRBD2	TGTGCCAGTAGGGGAGGGGAGACCCAGTACTTC	CASRGGETQYF
TRBV7-5	.	TRBJ2-5	.	TGTGTCAGAAGGTATAATCCCTTAGCCCCGGGGCCCCCGTACCAAGAGACCCAGTACTTC	CVRRYNPLAPGPPYQETQYF
TRBV4-3	.	TRBJ2-1	.	TGCGCCAGCAGCCAAGGGGCACAGGTGCCATTGGGGTTCTTC	CASSQGAQVPLGFF
TRBV28	.	TRBJ1-2	.	TGTGCCAGCAGTTTAATTGGGCCAGGGGCGACGCGTGGGGTGGGCTACACCTTC	CASSLIGPGATRGVGYTF
TRBV29-1	.	TRBJ2-1	.	TGCAGCGATTCGGGGTCCTACAATGAGCAGTTCTTC	CSDSGSYNEQFF
TRBV10-2	once	TRBJ2-3	TRBD2	TGCGCCAGCAGTTCAAGCGGGAGCTGGACAGATACGCAGTATTTT	CASSSSGSWTDTQYF
TRBV5-6	.	TRBJ2-2	TRBD2	TGTGCCAGCAGCTTGGGACTAGCCCCAACCGGGGAGCTGTTTTTT	CASSLGLAPTGELFF
TRBV28	.	TRBJ2-5	.	TGTGCCAGCAGTCTAGCCCGGGATTATCAAGAGACCCAGTACTTC	CASSLARDYQETQYF
TRBV6-5	.	TRBJ1-2	.	TGTGCCAGCAGTTACAGGGGGGAGGGCTACACCTTC	CASSYRGEGYTF
TRBV5-4	.	TRBJ2-2	.	TGTGCCAGCAGCTTAAAAAACAGGGTTGGTGTCGGGGAGCTGTTTTTT	CASSLKNRVGVGELFF
TRBV19	.	TRBJ2-2	TRBD2	TGTGCCAGTACCGGACTAGCGGGGAGCGCGAACACCGGGGAGCTGTTTTTT	CASTGLAGSANTGELFF
TRBV6-1	.	TRBJ2-7	.	TGTGCCAGCAGCGATGGCTACGAGCAGTACTTC	CASSDGYEQYF
TRBV7-9	.	TRBJ2-5	TRBD2	TGTGCCAGCAGCCCCCAGGGAGGGGAGACCCAGTACTTC	CASSPQGGETQYF
TRBV28	.	TRBJ2-5	TRBD2	TGTGCCAGCAGTCCCTGGACTAGCGGGAGGGCTTATGATGAGACCCAGTACTTC	CASSPWTSGRAYDETQYF
TRBV6-5	.	TRBJ1-2	.	TGTGCCAGCAGTTACGAGGGGCTTGGCTACACCTTC	CASSYEGLGYTF
TRBV5-1	.	TRBJ2-7	TRBD1	TGCGCCAGCAGCGGCGGACAGGGCAGCTCCTACGAGCAGTACTTC	CASSGGQGSSYEQYF
TRBV28	.	TRBJ1-2	.	TGTGCCAGCCGAAAGAGGAACAGGGTGGGCGGCTACACCTTC	CASRKRNRVGGYTF
TRBV6-1	.	TRBJ2-5	.	TGTGCCAGCAGTGAAGCTTCGAACTCCGTGTCGTACCAAGAGACCCAGTACTTC	CASSEASNSVSYQETQYF
TRBV14	.	TRBJ2-3	.	TGTGCCAGCAGCCATGGCTTCCCGGGACCATTAGAGAGAGATACGCAGTATTTT	CASSHGFPGPLERDTQYF
TRBV5-4	.	TRBJ2-3	TRBD2	TGTGCCAGCAGCTTGGGTAGCGGGAGGGGCACAGATACGCAGTATTTT	CASSLGSGRGTDTQYF
TRBV7-6	.	TRBJ2-2	.	TGTGCCAGCAGCGCCGGGGGGACAGGAACGACCGGGGAGCTGTTTTTT	CASSAGGTGTTGELFF
TRBV7-8	.	TRBJ1-1	.	TGTGCCAGCAGCAATAAGGGGGGCACTGAAGCTTTCTTT	CASSNKGGTEAFF
TRBV6-5	.	TRBJ2-1	TRBD2	TGTGCCAGCAGCCGTACTAGCGGGGGAAGGCAGTTCTTC	CASSRTSGGRQFF
TRBV10-3	.	TRBJ2-2	.	TGTGCCATCAGTCCTCGGCAGGGACTCGGAAACGTCGCGAACACCGGGGAGCTGTTTTTT	CAISPRQGLGNVANTGELFF
TRBV25-1	.	TRBJ2-5	TRBD2	TGTGCCAGCAGTGATTCGAGCGGGAATCGTCAAGAGACCCAGTACTTC	CASSDSSGNRQETQYF
TRBV5-1	.	TRBJ1-3	.	TGCGCCAGCAGCCGGGGGTCGGCTGGAAACACCATATATTTT	CASSRGSAGNTIYF
TRBV15	.	TRBJ2-7	.	TGTGCCACCAGCAGAAAGCAGACCGAGCAGTACTTC	CATSRKQTEQYF
TRBV25-1	.	TRBJ1-3	TRBD1	TGTGCCAGCAGTGTCCAGGGGGGGAACACCATATATTTT	CASSVQGGNTIYF
TRBV7-2	once	TRBJ2-7	.	TGTGCCAGCAGCACCCACGCAGGGGCCTACGAGCAGTACTTC	CASSTHAGAYEQYF